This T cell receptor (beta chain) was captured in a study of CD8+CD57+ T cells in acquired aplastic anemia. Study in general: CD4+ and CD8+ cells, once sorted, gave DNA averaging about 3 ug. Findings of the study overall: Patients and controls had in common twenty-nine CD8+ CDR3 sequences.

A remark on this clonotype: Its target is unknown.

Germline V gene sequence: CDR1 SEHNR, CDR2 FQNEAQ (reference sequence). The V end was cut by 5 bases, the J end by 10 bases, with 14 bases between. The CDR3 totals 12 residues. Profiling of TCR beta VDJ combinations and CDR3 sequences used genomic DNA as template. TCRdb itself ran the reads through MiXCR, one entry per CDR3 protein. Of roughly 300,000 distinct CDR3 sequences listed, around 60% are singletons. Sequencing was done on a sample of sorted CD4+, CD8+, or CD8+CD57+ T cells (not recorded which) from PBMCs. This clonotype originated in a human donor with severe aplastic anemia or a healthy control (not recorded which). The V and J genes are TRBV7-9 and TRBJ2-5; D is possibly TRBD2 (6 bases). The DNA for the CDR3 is TGTGCCAGCAGCACGGGACTCCTACTCCAGTACTTC. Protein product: CASSTGLLLQYF.